The rows below give T cell receptor beta chains drawn from one sample of a study of cytomegalovirus exposure and HLA in healthy donors. This table comes from immunoSEQ multiplex PCR, and its TCRdb copy is limited to in-frame clones, with some not included. This table has over 200,000 clones, about 83% appearing once. Specimen: PBMCs. All receptors come from a human donor in good health. The CDR3 runs from the conserved cysteine through the conserved F or W. The order of the fields is clone size, D gene, V gene, J gene, CDR3 DNA, CDR3 protein. D genes are given only for firm matches. A row's size may be missing; if present it is once, few, many or a size class.

NA	NA	TRBV28	TRBJ2-7	TGTGCCAGCGGACTATACGAGCAGTACTTC	CASGLYEQYF
NA	NA	TRBV6-6	TRBJ2-3	TGTGCCAGCAGTTACTTCGCGGGATCGACAGATACGCAGTATTTT	CASSYFAGSTDTQYF
few	NA	TRBV28	TRBJ2-1	TGTGCCAGCACCCTCCTAGCTTCGGATGAGCAGTTCTTC	CASTLLASDEQFF
NA	NA	TRBV27	TRBJ2-7	TGTGCCAGCACCCCATTGACAGGTCGAGGCTCCTACGAGCAGTACTTC	CASTPLTGRGSYEQYF
NA	TRBD1	TRBV4-3	TRBJ1-5	TGCGCCAGCAGCCAAGGCGACAGGGGGCAGCCCCAGCATTTT	CASSQGDRGQPQHF
few	TRBD2	TRBV4-1	TRBJ2-4	TGCGCCAGCAGCCAAGTGGGACTAGCGGGAGACATTCAGTACTTC	CASSQVGLAGDIQYF
NA	TRBD2	TRBV11-2	TRBJ2-3	TGTGCCAGCAGCTTAGATCCGACTAGCGGGAGTAGTCCCAATACGCAGTATTTT	CASSLDPTSGSSPNTQYF
NA	TRBD2	TRBV5-4	TRBJ2-7	TGTGCCAGCAGCTTAGGACTAGAAACGAGCGAGCAGTACTTC	CASSLGLETSEQYF
NA	TRBD2	TRBV10-3	TRBJ2-3	TGTGCCATCACCGAGGGGACTAGCAGCACAGATACGCAGTATTTT	CAITEGTSSTDTQYF
NA	TRBD2	TRBV4-2	TRBJ2-2	TGTGCCAGCAGCCAAGATAGATTAGCGGGAGGGCCTGTCGGGGAGCTGTTTTTT	CASSQDRLAGGPVGELFF
once	TRBD2	TRBV6-5	TRBJ2-7	TGTGCCAGCAGCGGGACTACCGATTCCTACGAGCAGTACTTC	CASSGTTDSYEQYF
NA	TRBD1	TRBV2	TRBJ2-1	TGTGCCGGCCGAGGGGCAGGGGGCGTCTCCTACAATGAGCAGTTCTTC	CAGRGAGGVSYNEQFF
NA	TRBD1	TRBV28	TRBJ2-5	TGTGCCAGCACCTCAGGGGGTGGTGAGACCCAGTACTTC	CASTSGGGETQYF
once	NA	TRBV19	TRBJ2-1	TGTGCCAGTAACGCATTTGGGGGCTCGGACAATGAGCAGTTCTTC	CASNAFGGSDNEQFF